These T cell receptor beta chains were read from a single sample in a study of blood T cells in healthy people across ages. TCRdb re-derived calls from the 5' RACE reads in MiXCR, one entry per CDR3 protein. The table lists about 580,000 distinct CDR3 sequences, 45% to 55% of them singletons. The sample consisted of blood. The receptors derive from a man of 80 years or more in good health. The CDR3 runs from the conserved cysteine through the conserved F or W. The D gene is left open where the match is weak. A row's size may be missing; if present it is once, few, many or a size class.

>14|TRBV29-1|TRBD2|TRBJ2-7|NA
TGCAGCGTCCAAATGGCGGGAGGCATTAATGAGCAGTACTTC
CSVQMAGGINEQYF
>16|TRBV5-1|NA|TRBJ2-5|few
TGCGCCAGCAGCATACAGGGAAAAGGAGGCCAAGAGACCCAGTACTTC
CASSIQGKGGQETQYF
>13|TRBV20-1|NA|TRBJ2-7|NA
TGCAGTGCTAGCGGGGGTAAACTCTCCGAGCAGTACTTC
CSASGGKLSEQYF
>14|TRBV12-3/TRBV12-4|TRBD1|TRBJ1-2|NA
TGTGCCAGCAGTTCGACAGGGTTTCGGTATGGCTACACCTTC
CASSSTGFRYGYTF
>15|TRBV20-1|NA|TRBJ2-7|NA
TGCAGTGCTAGAGCTCCACGGCAGGGCACCTACGAGCAGTACTTC
CSARAPRQGTYEQYF
>12|TRBV29-1|NA|TRBJ1-2|few
TGCAGCGTTGAAAAGGGAATCTATGGCTACACCTTC
CSVEKGIYGYTF
>13|TRBV30|TRBD1|TRBJ1-2|NA
TGTGCCTGGAGTTTAGGGACAGTCTATGGCTACACCTTC
CAWSLGTVYGYTF
>13|TRBV20-1|NA|TRBJ1-1|NA
TGCAGTGCGCCCCGACAGTTAAACACTGAAGCTTTCTTT
CSAPRQLNTEAFF
>14|TRBV7-9|NA|TRBJ1-1|NA
TGTGCCAGCAGCTTAGGAGTGAGTAACGCTGAAGCTTTCTTT
CASSLGVSNAEAFF
>15|TRBV7-2|NA|TRBJ2-7|few
TGTGCCAGCAGCTTAGTGGTCGGTCCGTCCTACGAGCAGTACTTC
CASSLVVGPSYEQYF
>15|TRBV5-1|NA|TRBJ2-5|NA
TGCGCCAGCAGCTTGAGTTCCCGCTTCCAAGAGACCCAGTACTTC
CASSLSSRFQETQYF
>14|TRBV7-2|NA|TRBJ2-5|NA
TGTGCCAGCAGCTTAGAAGGGGGATGGGAGACCCAGTACTTC
CASSLEGGWETQYF
>13|TRBV7-2|NA|TRBJ1-1|NA
TGTGCCAGCAGCTTAGAGAGGGGGACTGAAGCTTTCTTT
CASSLERGTEAFF
>13|TRBV11-1|NA|TRBJ2-7|NA
TGTGCCAGCTCGGACAGACTAACCTACGAGCAGTACTTC
CASSDRLTYEQYF
>13|TRBV7-9|NA|TRBJ2-1|NA
TGTGCCAGCAGCTTAACGAGGGAAAATGAGCAGTTCTTC
CASSLTRENEQFF
>15|TRBV7-9|TRBD1|TRBJ1-1|NA
TGTGCCAGCAGCTTGGCAGGGGGCATGAACACTGAAGCTTTCTTT
CASSLAGGMNTEAFF
>16|TRBV5-6|NA|TRBJ2-7|NA
TGTGCCAGCAGCTTACGCACAGGGAAGGGGGTTGGCGAGCAGTACTTC
CASSLRTGKGVGEQYF
>15|TRBV7-8|TRBD1|TRBJ2-7|once
TGTGCCAGCAGCATGGACAGGGGGGACACCTACGAGCAGTACTTC
CASSMDRGDTYEQYF
>12|TRBV29-1|NA|TRBJ1-1|NA
TGCAGCGTTAGTCCCGGGGTGGTTGAAGCTTTCTTT
CSVSPGVVEAFF
>14|TRBV11-1|NA|TRBJ2-1|NA
TGTGCCAGCAGCTTAGCGGCAGGGATAGGTGAGCAGTTCTTC
CASSLAAGIGEQFF
>17|TRBV7-3|TRBD2|TRBJ2-3|NA
TGTGCCAGCAGCGCTCGGACTAGCGGGAGTTACGCAGATACGCAGTATTTT
CASSARTSGSYADTQYF
>14|TRBV7-8|NA|TRBJ2-1|NA
TGTGCCAGCAGCAAACTCAGGTGGGTGAATGAGCAGTTCTTC
CASSKLRWVNEQFF
>13|TRBV7-9|NA|TRBJ1-5|few
TGTGCCAGCAGCTTAGCGCTCAATCAGCCCCAGCATTTT
CASSLALNQPQHF
>15|TRBV5-1|TRBD1|TRBJ2-7|many
TGCGCCAGCAGCACCACCGGGACAGGGGTCTTCGTGCAGTACTTC
CASSTTGTGVFVQYF
>16|TRBV6-6|NA|TRBJ2-7|NA
TGTGCCAGCAGTCATCGTACCGCCGGGACCCAAGAGGCCCAGTACTTC
CASSHRTAGTQEAQYF
>13|TRBV19|NA|TRBJ1-2|NA
TGTGCCAGTAACCCAGGACAGAACTATGGCTACACCTTC
CASNPGQNYGYTF
>13|TRBV6-6|NA|TRBJ1-5|NA
TGTGCCAGCACGGGCAGTAGCAATCAGCCCCAGCATTTT
CASTGSSNQPQHF
>15|TRBV2|TRBD2|TRBJ2-7|few
TGTGCCAGCAGTGAATTCGGACTAGCGGGAAACGAGCAGTACTTC
CASSEFGLAGNEQYF
>13|TRBV7-3|NA|TRBJ2-1|few
TGTGCCAGCAGCTTAACTACTGACAATGAGCAGTTCTTC
CASSLTTDNEQFF
>12|TRBV30|NA|TRBJ1-2|NA
TGTGCCTGGAGCTCGGTCGGGGATGGCTACACCTTC
CAWSSVGDGYTF
>13|TRBV6-2/TRBV6-3|TRBD1|TRBJ1-1|few
TGTGCCAGCAGTATCGGGACAGCGGCTGAAGCTTTCTTT
CASSIGTAAEAFF
>14|TRBV20-1|NA|TRBJ2-3|NA
TGCAGTGCACGCGCCAGGGGAGGCACAGATACGCAGTATTTT
CSARARGGTDTQYF
>13|TRBV9|TRBD1|TRBJ1-2|NA
TGTGCCAGCAGCGTAGTTGACAGGGCAGGCTACACCTTC
CASSVVDRAGYTF
>17|TRBV4-2|TRBD2|TRBJ2-5|few
TGTGCCAGCAGCCAAGGCGGACTAGCGGGTAGCCAAGAGACCCAGTACTTC
CASSQGGLAGSQETQYF
>15|TRBV6-5|TRBD1|TRBJ1-2|many
TGTGCCAGCAGTTCCTCGGGACAGCCTAACTATGGCTACACCTTC
CASSSSGQPNYGYTF
>14|TRBV20-1|TRBD1|TRBJ1-3|few
TGCAGTGCTGGCGGAGGGACAGGGAAGAACACCATATATTTT
CSAGGGTGKNTIYF
>12|TRBV10-3|TRBD1|TRBJ1-5|few
TGTGCCATAGGGACAGCAAATCAGCCCCAGCATTTT
CAIGTANQPQHF
>15|TRBV12-3/TRBV12-4|NA|TRBJ2-1|NA
TGTGCCAGCAGTCCCGGACAGAGAAAGACCAATGAGCAGTTCTTC
CASSPGQRKTNEQFF
>14|TRBV6-5|NA|TRBJ2-1|NA
TGTGCCAGCAGTTACTCGACCAACTTGAATGAGCAGTTCTTC
CASSYSTNLNEQFF
>13|TRBV10-3|TRBD1|TRBJ1-2|NA
TGTGCCATCAGTGGGACAGGAGACTATGGCTACACCTTC
CAISGTGDYGYTF
>14|TRBV3-1|NA|TRBJ1-2|few
TGTGCCAGCAGCCAAGATGCCCAGGGCCATGGCTACACCTTC
CASSQDAQGHGYTF
>20|TRBV27|TRBD2|TRBJ2-3|NA
TGTGCCAGCAGTTTCTCCCCTTCCGGGACTAGCGGGATGACGCCTGATACGCAGTATTTT
CASSFSPSGTSGMTPDTQYF